This TCR beta chain was captured by sequencing in a study of T cell responses to AZD1222 COVID-19 vaccine. Across the study: Second doses were pooled across both intervals (about 4 or about 12 weeks). General observations from the study: Mostly white British, mostly female donors; authors suggested clonal diversity may be underestimated. Increased Spike-specific TCR breadth and depth were observed after two AZD1222 doses.

Looked up from germline, CDR1 is MNHEY and CDR2 is SVGAGI. This CDR3 is built from 13 residues. Trimming took 4 bases from V and 3 from J, leaving 10 bases between them. Remarks on this clone: Its matching antigen is unknown.

Repertoires were generated with immunoSEQ multiplex PCR, while TCRdb's copy carries only in-frame clones and drops some. There are 130,000 to 150,000 clones in the sample; around 91% occur only once, and around 1.6% lies in the top ten. This chain links TRBV6-5 with TRBJ2-7, with a weak D call TRBD2 (6 bases). The TCR sequence derives from an adult in good health. This material consisted of peripheral blood, taken on day 0 of AZD1222 vaccination. DNA of the CDR3: TGTGCCAGCAGTTCAGGGAGGTACTACGAGCAGTACTTC. Translated: CASSSGRYYEQYF.